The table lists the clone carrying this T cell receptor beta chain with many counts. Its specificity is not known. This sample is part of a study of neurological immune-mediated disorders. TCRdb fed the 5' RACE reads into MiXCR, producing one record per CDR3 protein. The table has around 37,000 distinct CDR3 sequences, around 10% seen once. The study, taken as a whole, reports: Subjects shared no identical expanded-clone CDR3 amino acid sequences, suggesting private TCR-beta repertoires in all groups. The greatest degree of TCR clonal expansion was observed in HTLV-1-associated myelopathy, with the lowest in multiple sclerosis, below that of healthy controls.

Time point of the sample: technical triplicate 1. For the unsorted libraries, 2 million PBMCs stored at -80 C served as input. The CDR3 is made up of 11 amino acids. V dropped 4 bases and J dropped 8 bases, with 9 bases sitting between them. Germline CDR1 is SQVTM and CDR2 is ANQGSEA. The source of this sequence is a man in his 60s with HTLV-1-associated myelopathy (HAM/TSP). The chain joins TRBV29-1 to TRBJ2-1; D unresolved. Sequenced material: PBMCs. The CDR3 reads CSVANLDEQFF. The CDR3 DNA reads TGCAGCGTTGCGAATCTAGATGAGCAGTTCTTC.